A single sample is the source of the 32 T cell receptor beta chains below, sequenced in a study of CD8+ T cells in alopecia areata. cDNA reverse transcribed from extracted RNA served as the sequencing template. Using immunoSEQ multiplex PCR, the repertoire was profiled, and TCRdb retains in-frame clones only, with some absent. The table includes 150,000 or so clones, approximately 53% detected once. The starting material was CD8+ T cells sorted from blood, obtained at week 0. These receptors were collected from a human donor with alopecia areata.

This clone was seen more than once but under ten times. The rearrangement links TRBV10-1 to TRBJ2-7; possible D gene TRBD2, 5 bases. The CDR3 spans 13 residues. Trimming removed 6 bases at V and 4 bases at J, with 13 bases between. Germline lookup yields CDR1 WNHNN and CDR2 SYGVQD (reference sequence). This CDR3 is CASSGVGVYEQYF. The CDR3 DNA reads as TGCGCCAGCAGCGGGGTCGGGGTGTACGAGCAGTACTTC.

The chain recombines TRBV4-3 with TRBJ1-2; D is perhaps TRBD1 (5 bases). The ends were cut back, 5 bases at V and 4 bases at J, with 11 bases in the middle. CDR1 and CDR2 from the germline V gene are LGHNA and YSLEER. The CDR3 extends over 13 amino acids. The CDR3 region is CASSAGASYGYTF. CDR3 coding DNA: TGCGCCAGCAGCGCCGGGGCCTCCTATGGCTACACCTTC.

This clone has only a few counts. Within the sample, other DNA sequences also encode this same CDR3. V is TRBV29-1 and J is TRBJ2-1; either TRBD1 or TRBD2 may supply D (5 bases each). From germline, CDR1 is SQVTM and CDR2 ANQGSEA. Trimming took off 6 bases at V and 5 bases at J, with 5 bases between the two ends. This CDR3 is 10 amino acids long. Here the CDR3 DNA reads TGCAGCGTGGGGGACAATGAGCAGTTCTTC. Translating it yields CSVGDNEQFF.

V is TRBV30 and J is TRBJ1-1; the match to TRBD1 covers 8 bases. Germline V gives CDR1 GTSNPN, CDR2 SVGIG (reference sequence). The CDR3 contains 13 residues. Unmatched junction bases numbered 7, after V lost 5 bases and J lost 5 bases. The CDR3 DNA sequence: TGTGCCTGGTGGCAGGGGGCGAGGACTGAAGCTTTCTTT. It translates to CAWWQGARTEAFF. Based on the CDR3 plus reference TRBV30 and TRBJ1-1, the full variable domain is SQTIHQWPATLVQPVGSPLSLECTVEGTSNPNLYWYRQAAGRGLQLLFYSVGIGQISSEVPQNLSASRPQDRQFILSSKKLLLSDSGFYLCAWWQGARTEAFFGQGTRLTVV.

The chain combines TRBV2 with TRBJ2-3; TRBD2 matches 8 bases. Per germline, CDR1 SNHLY and CDR2 FYNNEI. Germline trimming cut 7 bases from V and 4 bases from J; bases unmatched to any gene: 4. The CDR3 totals 13 residues. CDR3 sequence (DNA): TGTGCCAGCACTCCGGGACTAGCAGATACGCAGTATTTT. Residues: CASTPGLADTQYF.

In this sample, this clone turned up a few times. The rearrangement joins TRBV29-1 to TRBJ2-1; TRBD2 matches at 8 bases. The CDR3 consists of 13 residues. V lost 5 bases, J lost 4 bases, and 4 bases stayed unmatched. Per the germline V gene, CDR1 is SQVTM and CDR2 is ANQGSEA. CDR3 residues: CSVIREGYNEQFF. In nucleotides, the CDR3 is TGCAGCGTTATCCGGGAGGGTTACAATGAGCAGTTCTTC.

The chain joins TRBV4-1 to TRBJ2-7; possible D gene TRBD1, 6 bases. The CDR3 contains 16 residues. Germline lookup yields CDR1 MGHRA and CDR2 YSYEKL. Trimming pared 0 bases from V and 3 bases from J, leaving 15 bases between. The DNA for the CDR3 is TGCGCCAGCAGCCAAGATCTGGAACAGGGAAACTACGAGCAGTACTTC. Translated: CASSQDLEQGNYEQYF.

This clone was seen just once. This rearrangement joins TRBV19 to TRBJ1-2; D remains unclear. Germline assignment: CDR1 LNHDA and CDR2 SQIVND (reference sequence). V was cut by 6 bases and J by 4 bases, with 15 bases left in between. The CDR3 totals 14 residues. The CDR3 protein is CASSHVILGYGYTF. The CDR3 DNA sequence: TGTGCCAGTAGCCATGTTATCCTGGGCTATGGCTACACCTTC.

The chain recombines TRBV29-1 with TRBJ2-7; D is unresolved. The germline V and J ends were trimmed by 4 bases and 6 bases, with 13 bases remaining between them. Germline lookup yields CDR1 SQVTM and CDR2 ANQGSEA. CDR3 length: 12 amino acids. The DNA of the CDR3 is TGCAGCGTTGCCTCAGGCGTGCCCGAGCAGTACTTC. Its translation: CSVASGVPEQYF.

The genes are TRBV30 and TRBJ1-2; no clear D gene. Deletions cut 4 bases from V and 4 bases from J, with 19 bases between. Germline V lookup: CDR1 GTSNPN, CDR2 SVGIG (reference sequence). The CDR3 sequence is 15 residues long. This CDR3 reads CAWNFGLRDGYGYTF. The CDR3, as DNA: TGTGCCTGGAACTTCGGTCTCCGAGATGGCTATGGCTACACCTTC.

This clone occurred a few times. The chain combines TRBV2 with TRBJ1-5; possibly TRBD1 for D (6 bases). The V end was cut by 1 base, the J end by 6 bases, with 10 bases between. Germline loops: CDR1 SNHLY, CDR2 FYNNEI. CDR3 length: 14 residues. The CDR3: CASSEVGGGQPQHF. CDR3 nucleotide sequence: TGTGCCAGCAGTGAAGTTGGGGGCGGTCAGCCCCAGCATTTT.

The sample holds a few counts of this clone. The chain combines TRBV6-5 with TRBJ1-1; the D is unclear. V was shortened by 8 bases and J by 5 bases, with 9 bases between the two germline ends. The CDR3 extends over 11 amino acids. In germline, CDR1 is MNHEY, CDR2 SVGAGI. The CDR3 DNA is TGTGCCAGCGTCCTGGGAACTGAAGCTTTCTTT. This translates into CASVLGTEAFF.

This chain links TRBV7-8 with TRBJ2-7; TRBD2 aligns across 13 bases. CDR3 length equals 18 residues. V gave up 6 bases and J gave up 0 bases; unmatched junction bases: 11. CDR1 SGHVS and CDR2 FQNEAQ come from the germline V gene. The CDR3 loop is CASSLGLAGAESSYEQYF. CDR3 nucleotide sequence: TGTGCCAGCAGTCTCGGACTAGCGGGGGCCGAAAGCTCCTACGAGCAGTACTTC.

The rearrangement uses TRBV5-1 and TRBJ1-5, with D hard to call. The germline V gene encodes CDR1 SGHRS and CDR2 YFSETQ. The V and J ends lost 1 base and 4 bases respectively, with 6 bases between them. The CDR3 loop spans 13 amino acids. The CDR3: CASSLTYNQPQHF. DNA of the CDR3: TGCGCCAGCAGCTTGACTTATAATCAGCCCCAGCATTTT.

The chain recombines TRBV7-9 with TRBJ1-2, with 9 nucleotides matching TRBD1. V lost 5 bases and J lost 2; bases outside the gene matches: 3. The CDR3 spans 14 residues. Germline V CDR1 and CDR2: SEHNR, FQNEAQ (reference sequence). The CDR3 DNA reads as TGTGCCAGCAGCCAAGGACAGGGGAACTATGGCTACACCTTC. Translated: CASSQGQGNYGYTF.

The rearrangement links TRBV29-1 to TRBJ1-2, with D tentatively TRBD1 (5 bases). The CDR3 spans 10 residues. Germline loops: CDR1 SQVTM, CDR2 ANQGSEA. The V and J ends lost 0 bases and 10 bases respectively, with 6 bases between them. CDR3 amino acids: CSVEEGDYTF. The CDR3 DNA reads as TGCAGCGTTGAAGAGGGGGACTACACCTTC. Full variable domain (remainder filled in from reference TRBV29-1 and TRBJ1-2): SAVISQKPSRDICQRGTSLTIQCQVDSQVTMMFWYRQQPGQSLTLIATANQGSEATYESGFVIDKFPISRPNLTFSTLTVSNMSPEDSSIYLCSVEEGDYTFGSGTRLTVV.

The chain links TRBV29-1 to TRBJ1-2; D unclear. CDR3 length equals 14 residues. V was pared by 1 base and J by 3 bases, with 12 bases between. Germline V gives CDR1 SQVTM, CDR2 ANQGSEA. The CDR3 nucleotides read TGCAGCGTTGAAGGAATGGAGAGGGACTATGGCTACACCTTC. This translates into CSVEGMERDYGYTF.

This chain uses TRBV5-6 with TRBJ1-2; TRBD1 agrees at 10 bases. This CDR3 is built from 13 residues. After removal of 2 bases from V and 8 bases from J, the junction contained 3 bases not matched to a gene. CDR1 SGHDT and CDR2 YYEEEE come from the germline V gene. CDR3 nucleotide sequence: TGTGCCAGCAGCTTCGGGACAGGGGACGGCTACACCTTC. Its protein is CASSFGTGDGYTF.

This clone was recorded only once. The chain couples TRBV5-6 to TRBJ2-1; no clear D. Deletions cut 0 bases from V and 6 bases from J, with 7 bases between. The CDR3 covers 13 residues. Per germline, CDR1 SGHDT and CDR2 YYEEEE. The CDR3 sequence is CASSLGILNEQFF. The CDR3, as DNA: TGTGCCAGCAGCTTGGGTATCCTCAATGAGCAGTTCTTC. Based on the CDR3 plus reference TRBV5-6 and TRBJ2-1, the full variable domain is DAGVTQSPTHLIKTRGQQVTLRCSPKSGHDTVSWYQQALGQGPQFIFQYYEEEERQRGNFPDRFSGHQFPNYSSELNVNALLLGDSALYLCASSLGILNEQFFGPGTRLTVL.

The table lists this clone with a few counts. The chain's CDR3 is CASSLTYRGETQYF. The CDR3, as DNA: TGTGCCAGCAGCTTAACGTACAGGGGAGAGACCCAGTACTTC. The chain couples TRBV13 to TRBJ2-5, with 7 bases matching TRBD1. Germline assignment: CDR1 PRHDT and CDR2 FYEKMQ (reference sequence). The J segment lost 4 bases and the V segment lost 2 bases, leaving 4 bases of the junction unmatched. CDR3 length: 14 residues. Drawing the rest from reference TRBV13 and TRBJ2-5, the complete variable domain is AAGVIQSPRHLIKEKRETATLKCYPIPRHDTVYWYQQGPGQDPQFLISFYEKMQSDKGSIPDRFSAQQFSDYHSELNMSSLELGDSALYFCASSLTYRGETQYFGPGTRLLVL.

This clone was detected a few times. V usage is TRBV2 and J usage is TRBJ2-7; TRBD1 agrees at 7 bases. The V and J ends lost 6 bases and 4 bases, in that order; junction bases with no gene match: 6. The CDR3 runs to 13 residues. The germline gives CDR1 SNHLY, CDR2 FYNNEI. In DNA, the CDR3 is TGTGCCAGCAGAGCCGGGACAGTTTACGAGCAGTACTTC. Translation: CASRAGTVYEQYF.

This chain joins TRBV4-1 and TRBJ2-2; D call uncertain. Germline V lookup: CDR1 MGHRA, CDR2 YSYEKL. The ends were cut back, 0 bases at V and 11 bases at J, with 10 bases in the middle. The CDR3 has 13 amino acids. The CDR3 DNA is TGCGCCAGCAGCCAAGAGAGATCAGATGAGCTGTTTTTT. This gives the protein CASSQERSDELFF.

This clone was detected a few times. This chain links TRBV30 with TRBJ1-1; D gene unclear. The V gene's germline CDR1 is GTSNPN and CDR2 SVGIG (reference sequence). The CDR3 spans 12 residues. V was shortened by 0 bases and J by 5 bases, with 7 bases between the two germline ends. CDR3 residues: CAWSVLLTEAFF. DNA for the CDR3: TGTGCCTGGAGTGTACTTCTGACTGAAGCTTTCTTT.

This sequence joins TRBV4-2 and TRBJ1-5; no definite D call. CDR1 is LGHNA and CDR2 is YNFKEQ in the germline V gene. Trimming pared 1 base from V and 7 bases from J, leaving 8 bases between. The length of the CDR3 is 13 residues. CDR3 coding DNA: TGTGCCAGCAGCCAAGCCGGGTACCAGCCCCAGCATTTT. This gives the protein CASSQAGYQPQHF.

The rearrangement uses TRBV29-1 and TRBJ2-7; D remains unclear. The V gene's germline CDR1 is SQVTM and CDR2 ANQGSEA. CDR3 length: 13 amino acids. V lost 3 bases, J lost 2 bases, and 11 bases lay in between. DNA of the CDR3: TGCAGCGTTGAGGGGTCAGTACCCTACGAGCAGTACTTC. Translation: CSVEGSVPYEQYF.

The genes are TRBV20-1 and TRBJ1-2; D call uncertain. V was clipped by 5 bases and J by 5 bases, with 6 bases between them. The CDR3 runs to 10 residues. The germline gives CDR1 DFQATT, CDR2 SNEGSKA (reference sequence). The DNA for the CDR3 is TGCAGTGCTGGTCAATATGGCTACACCTTC. Translated: CSAGQYGYTF.

CDR3 in DNA: TGTGCCATCAGTGAGTCGACAGGGACCTACGAGCAGTACTTC. Its translation: CAISESTGTYEQYF. V and J are TRBV10-3 and TRBJ2-7, with TRBD1 identical over 7 bases. Germline V gene sequence: CDR1 ENHRY, CDR2 SYGVKD. The CDR3 consists of 14 residues. V gave up 0 bases and J gave up 2 bases; unmatched junction bases: 1.

In regard to this clone: Being one base from a much bigger clone, this may be a read error. The DNA of the CDR3 is TGTGCCAGCAGCTTCGGGAGCTCCTACGAGCAGTACTTC. It specifies CASSFGSSYEQYF. The genes are TRBV5-6 and TRBJ2-7, with a tentative D call TRBD2 (6 bases). CDR3 length equals 13 residues. The V end was cut by 2 bases, the J end by 0 bases, with 6 bases between. CDR1 SGHDT and CDR2 YYEEEE come from the germline V gene.

The chain employs TRBV5-6 and TRBJ2-7, with D unclear. The CDR3 consists of 14 residues. The germline CDR1 and CDR2 sequences are SGHDT and YYEEEE. V was trimmed by 3 bases and J by 3 bases, leaving 13 bases between them. CDR3 DNA sequence: TGTGCCAGCAGCTCCAACCATGTCGGCTACGAGCAGTACTTC. As protein: CASSSNHVGYEQYF.

The V and J genes are TRBV29-1 and TRBJ1-2; no clear D gene. The V gene's germline CDR1 is SQVTM and CDR2 ANQGSEA. The CDR3 is 14 residues long. V was pared by 0 bases and J by 2 bases, with 10 bases between. The CDR3 DNA reads TGCAGCGTTGAAGATCCGGAGCGGAACTATGGCTACACCTTC. Translating gives CSVEDPERNYGYTF.

This clone was counted a few times. The chain links TRBV7-2 to TRBJ2-3; D not certain. Germline CDR1 SGHTA, CDR2 FQGNSA. Trimming removed 5 bases at V and 2 bases at J, with 5 bases between. The CDR3 loop spans 12 amino acids. The CDR3 DNA reads as TGTGCCAGCAGCCCCTTCACAGATACGCAGTATTTT. This codes for CASSPFTDTQYF.

The chain is built from TRBV4-3 and TRBJ2-7; TRBD2 agrees at 11 bases. Germline CDR1 and CDR2: LGHNA and YSLEER. V was clipped by 5 bases and J by 1 base; unmatched bases: 7. The CDR3 is made up of 16 amino acids. The CDR3 region is CASSLGGTSGSYEQYF. In DNA form, the CDR3 reads TGCGCCAGCAGCTTGGGGGGGACTAGCGGATCCTACGAGCAGTACTTC.